The text below deals with one TCR beta chain. Its specificity is unknown. The data derive from a study of shared clonotypes between healthy human individuals. General study points: Clonotypes which were not shared had lower generation probabilities than clonotypes that all four donors shared.

V lost 1 base, J lost 2 bases, and 4 bases stayed unmatched. Germline CDR1 and CDR2: LNHDA and SQIVND (reference sequence). The CDR3 spans 15 residues. Generated by immunoSEQ multiplex PCR, the TCRdb table keeps only in-frame clones and is missing some. The sample contains 950,000 to 1,300,000 clones, about 80% of which appear only once. This clonotype originated in a man aged 18 to 29 in good health. Sequenced: memory CD4+ T cells sorted from blood. This sample's subset: CD45RA-negative fraction. This sequence joins TRBV19 and TRBJ2-5; 7 nucleotides match TRBD2. The CDR3: CASSIAGAGQETQYF. The CDR3 DNA follows: TGTGCCAGTAGTATAGCGGGAGCGGGGCAAGAGACCCAGTACTTC.